This is a list of T cell receptor beta chains from one sample in a study of blood T cell repertoires in COVID-19. The data were produced by immunoSEQ multiplex PCR, yet TCRdb's version contains in-frame clones alone and is incomplete. The profile shows under 200,000 clones, about 85% of them singletons. The material sequenced was peripheral blood. The receptors shown here come from a woman between 45 and 60 years old with COVID-19, enrolled during active disease. CDR3s include the opening cysteine and the closing phenylalanine or tryptophan. The order of the fields is clone size, CDR3 length, V gene, J gene, D gene, CDR3 protein, CDR3 DNA. The D gene is left open where the match is weak. Size is stated for part of the rows, as once, few or many counts, or as a class when the clone is expanded.

-,15,TRBV7-9,TRBJ1-1,-,CASSLAGAFGTEAFF,TGTGCCAGCAGCTTAGCTGGGGCGTTCGGGACTGAAGCTTTCTTT
-,15,TRBV28,TRBJ1-1,-,CASSLVRAGNTEAFF,TGTGCCAGCAGTTTGGTCAGGGCTGGGAACACTGAAGCTTTCTTT
-,14,TRBV2,TRBJ2-7,-,CASIPTVHSYEQYF,TGTGCCAGCATTCCGACAGTCCACTCCTACGAGCAGTACTTC
once,16,TRBV5-4,TRBJ2-2,TRBD2,CASSLVSGGNTGELFF,TGTGCCAGCAGCTTGGTTAGCGGGGGGAACACCGGGGAGCTGTTTTTT
-,16,TRBV24-1,TRBJ2-3,TRBD2,CATSASTSGAADTQYF,TGTGCCACCAGTGCTTCGACTAGCGGGGCAGCAGATACGCAGTATTTT
-,16,TRBV24-1,TRBJ2-3,TRBD2,CATSDLGLAGKDTQYF,TGTGCCACCAGTGATCTGGGACTAGCGGGAAAAGATACGCAGTATTTT
few,15,TRBV7-8,TRBJ2-1,-,CASSRDEGVYNEQFF,TGTGCCAGCAGCCGCGATGAGGGGGTATACAATGAGCAGTTCTTC
-,13,TRBV5-1,TRBJ1-2,TRBD1,CASSLQGAEGYTF,TGCGCCAGCAGCCTACAGGGGGCTGAGGGCTACACCTTC
-,16,TRBV4-1,TRBJ2-2,-,CASSQERSVDTGELFF,TGCGCCAGCAGCCAAGAGAGGTCAGTAGACACCGGGGAGCTGTTTTTT
-,11,TRBV7-6,TRBJ2-5,-,CASSLQETQYF,TGTGCCAGCAGCCTCCAAGAGACCCAGTACTTC
-,13,TRBV7-2,TRBJ1-2,TRBD1,CASSLTGDYGYTF,TGTGCCAGCAGCTTGACAGGGGACTATGGCTACACCTTC
few,13,TRBV12-3/TRBV12-4,TRBJ1-2,-,CASSRTAEYGYTF,TGTGCCAGCAGTCGGACAGCTGAGTATGGCTACACCTTC
-,15,TRBV6-5,TRBJ2-7,-,CASSSSGEGSYEQYF,TGTGCCAGCAGTTCGTCGGGAGAGGGGTCCTACGAGCAGTACTTC
few,15,TRBV4-1,TRBJ1-6,-,CASSRPDRVNSPLHF,TGCGCCAGCAGCCGGCCGGACAGAGTTAATTCACCCCTCCACTTT
-,12,TRBV25-1,TRBJ2-5,-,CASSLLQETQYF,TGTGCCAGCAGTTTACTCCAAGAGACCCAGTACTTC
-,16,TRBV7-2,TRBJ2-1,TRBD1,CASSLQGAGSYNEQFF,TGTGCCAGCAGCCTACAGGGGGCCGGTTCCTACAATGAGCAGTTCTTC
-,14,TRBV21-1,TRBJ2-3,-,CAGPGRTSTDTQYF,TGTGCCGGACCAGGCAGGACTAGCACAGATACGCAGTATTTT
-,16,TRBV7-9,TRBJ2-3,TRBD2,CASSLGTSTPHGTQYF,TGTGCCAGCAGCTTAGGGACTAGCACCCCCCACGGTACGCAGTATTTT
-,16,TRBV9,TRBJ1-1,-,CASSVLSGFEMTEAFF,TGTGCCAGCAGCGTGTTATCCGGGTTTGAAATGACTGAAGCTTTCTTT
-,16,TRBV7-2,TRBJ2-1,TRBD2,CASSLVSGGAANEQFF,TGTGCCAGCAGCTTAGTTAGCGGGGGGGCCGCCAATGAGCAGTTCTTC
-,16,TRBV19,TRBJ1-2,-,CASSPNDSWGQRGYTF,TGTGCCAGTAGTCCAAATGACAGTTGGGGTCAGAGAGGCTACACCTTC
once,14,TRBV5-1,TRBJ2-7,-,CASSLAGDSYEQYF,TGCGCCAGCAGCTTGGCGGGGGATTCCTACGAGCAGTACTTC
-,14,TRBV19,TRBJ2-7,-,CASSIADTTYEQYF,TGTGCCAGTAGTATCGCGGACACTACCTACGAGCAGTACTTC
-,16,TRBV3-1/TRBV3-2,TRBJ2-2,TRBD1,CASSRPGTGVSGELFF,TGTGCCAGCAGCCGACCAGGGACAGGGGTATCCGGGGAGCTGTTTTTT
-,16,TRBV5-6,TRBJ1-1,-,CASSFQGFLLNTEAFF,TGTGCCAGCAGCTTCCAGGGGTTCTTGTTGAACACTGAAGCTTTCTTT
-,16,TRBV18,TRBJ2-1,-,CASSSDDRPSVYEQFF,TGTGCCAGCTCTTCGGACGACAGGCCTAGTGTCTATGAGCAGTTCTTC
-,12,TRBV6-4,TRBJ1-2,TRBD1,CASSDPGQGQTF,TGTGCCAGCAGTGACCCTGGACAGGGCCAAACCTTC
once,15,TRBV9,TRBJ2-3,TRBD2,CASSYGGAYTDTQYF,TGTGCCAGCAGCTACGGGGGGGCCTACACAGATACGCAGTATTTT
-,14,TRBV18,TRBJ1-4,-,CASSPLRGDEKLFF,TGTGCCAGCTCACCACTCCGGGGAGATGAAAAACTGTTTTTT
-,15,TRBV27,TRBJ1-1,-,CASSLFGETNTEAFF,TGTGCCAGCAGTTTATTCGGAGAGACGAACACTGAAGCTTTCTTT
-,14,TRBV28,TRBJ1-2,-,CASSYQVFNYGYTF,TGTGCCAGCAGTTACCAGGTCTTCAACTATGGCTACACCTTC
-,16,TRBV19,TRBJ1-4,TRBD1,CASTVPTGQVREKLFF,TGTGCCAGTACCGTCCCCACGGGACAGGTCCGAGAAAAACTGTTTTTT
-,11,TRBV30,TRBJ2-1,-,CAWTRGNEQFF,TGTGCCTGGACCCGGGGGAATGAGCAGTTCTTC
-,16,TRBV7-3,TRBJ2-6,TRBD1,CASSLRDRQGANVLTF,TGTGCCAGCAGCTTACGGGACAGGCAGGGGGCCAACGTCCTGACTTTC
-,13,TRBV9,TRBJ1-1,-,CASSDDRNTEAFF,TGTGCCAGCAGCGACGACAGAAACACTGAAGCTTTCTTT
-,15,TRBV11-2,TRBJ2-2,-,CASSLAGRSTGELFF,TGTGCCAGCAGCTTAGCAGGGAGGAGCACCGGGGAGCTGTTTTTT
-,15,TRBV6-1,TRBJ1-2,-,CASSEVGGGSYGYTF,TGTGCCAGCAGTGAAGTCGGGGGCGGGAGCTATGGCTACACCTTC
once,15,TRBV4-1,TRBJ2-7,TRBD2,CASSQDRPGEGEQYF,TGCGCCAGCAGCCAAGATCGTCCGGGGGAGGGGGAGCAGTACTTC
-,16,TRBV6-6,TRBJ2-2,TRBD1,CASTNLGQGATGELFF,TGTGCCAGCACTAATTTAGGGCAGGGGGCCACCGGGGAGCTGTTTTTT
few,15,TRBV7-9,TRBJ1-5,-,CASRTGPDSNQPQHF,TGTGCCAGCAGGACAGGTCCAGATAGCAATCAGCCCCAGCATTTT
many,14,TRBV2,TRBJ1-2,-,CASMTAGGRYGYTF,TGTGCCAGCATGACGGCGGGGGGACGATATGGCTACACCTTC
-,13,TRBV2,TRBJ2-7,-,CATLGEIDYEQYF,TGTGCCACCCTGGGAGAAATAGACTACGAGCAGTACTTC
-,14,TRBV30,TRBJ1-4,TRBD1,CAWNPSRAGGKLFF,TGTGCCTGGAACCCCTCCAGGGCAGGGGGAAAACTGTTTTTT
-,18,TRBV4-3,TRBJ2-1,TRBD1,CASSQDDTGTGYTNEQFF,TGCGCCAGCAGCCAAGACGACACCGGGACAGGGTACACCAATGAGCAGTTCTTC
once,11,TRBV20-1,TRBJ1-2,-,CSARGFRGYTF,TGCAGTGCTAGAGGTTTTCGGGGCTACACCTTC
once,13,TRBV7-9,TRBJ2-5,-,CASSPPVEETQYF,TGTGCCAGCAGCCCCCCGGTGGAGGAGACCCAGTACTTC
-,15,TRBV5-1,TRBJ2-3,-,CASSFRGNPTDTQYF,TGCGCCAGCAGCTTTCGGGGGAACCCCACAGATACGCAGTATTTT
-,16,TRBV5-1,TRBJ2-3,-,CASSLVGDIGTDTQYF,TGCGCCAGCAGCTTGGTGGGGGACATCGGCACAGATACGCAGTATTTT
-,15,TRBV11-2,TRBJ2-4,TRBD2,CASSLETSGGDIQYF,TGTGCCAGCAGCTTAGAGACTAGCGGGGGGGACATTCAGTACTTC
-,14,TRBV12-5,TRBJ1-5,-,CASGLFNSNQPQHF,TGTGCTAGTGGTTTATTCAATAGCAATCAGCCCCAGCATTTT
-,16,TRBV5-6,TRBJ2-4,-,CASTADTSLAKNIQYF,TGTGCCAGCACCGCGGATACATCCTTAGCCAAAAACATTCAGTACTTC
-,15,TRBV10-3,TRBJ1-6,TRBD1,CAIRGPGQPNSPLHF,TGTGCCATCAGGGGACCGGGACAGCCGAATTCACCCCTCCACTTT
-,17,TRBV7-9,TRBJ2-7,TRBD2,CASSFRRGASGGYEQYF,TGTGCCAGCAGCTTCCGGAGGGGTGCTAGCGGGGGTTACGAGCAGTACTTC
-,15,TRBV5-6,TRBJ1-1,-,CASSLGGQTFTEAFF,TGTGCCAGCAGCTTGGGAGGACAGACCTTCACTGAAGCTTTCTTT
-,15,TRBV4-3,TRBJ2-3,-,CASSQARGATDTQYF,TGCGCCAGCAGCCAAGCCAGGGGGGCCACAGATACGCAGTATTTT
-,14,TRBV30,TRBJ2-5,TRBD1,CAWSSGTGMKTQYF,TGTGCCTGGAGTTCCGGGACAGGGATGAAGACCCAGTACTTC